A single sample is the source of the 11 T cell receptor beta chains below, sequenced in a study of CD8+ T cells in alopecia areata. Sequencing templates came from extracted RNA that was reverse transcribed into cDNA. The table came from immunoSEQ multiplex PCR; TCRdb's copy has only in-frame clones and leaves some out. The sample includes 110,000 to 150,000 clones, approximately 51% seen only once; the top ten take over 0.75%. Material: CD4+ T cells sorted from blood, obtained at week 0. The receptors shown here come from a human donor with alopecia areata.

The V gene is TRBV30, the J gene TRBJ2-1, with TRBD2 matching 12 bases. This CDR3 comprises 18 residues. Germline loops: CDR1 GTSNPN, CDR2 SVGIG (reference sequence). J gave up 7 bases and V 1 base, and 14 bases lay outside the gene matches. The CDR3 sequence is CAWSALLELAGGRNEQFF. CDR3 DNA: TGTGCCTGGAGTGCACTCCTCGAACTAGCGGGAGGAAGAAATGAGCAGTTCTTC.

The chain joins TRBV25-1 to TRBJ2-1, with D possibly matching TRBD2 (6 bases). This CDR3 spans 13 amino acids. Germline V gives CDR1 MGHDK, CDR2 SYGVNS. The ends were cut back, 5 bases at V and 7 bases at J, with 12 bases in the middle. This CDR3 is CASSRGGVNEQFF. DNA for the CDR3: TGTGCCAGCAGTAGGGGAGGAGTAAATGAGCAGTTCTTC.

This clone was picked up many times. The CDR3 is CASSQEEGYEQYF. Written as DNA, the CDR3 is TGCGCCAGCAGCCAAGAGGAGGGGTACGAGCAGTACTTC. V and J are TRBV4-3 and TRBJ2-7; the D gene is possibly TRBD2 (6 bases). This CDR3 has 13 residues. CDR1 and CDR2 from the germline V gene are LGHNA and YSLEER. Trimming removed 0 bases from V and 4 bases from J, with 7 bases in between.

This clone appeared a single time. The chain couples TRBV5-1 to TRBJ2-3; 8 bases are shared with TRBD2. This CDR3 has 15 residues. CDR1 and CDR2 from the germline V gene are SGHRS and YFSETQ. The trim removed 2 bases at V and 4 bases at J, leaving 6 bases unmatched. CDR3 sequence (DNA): TGCGCCAGCAGCTTATCAGCGGGAGTGGCAGATACGCAGTATTTT. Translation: CASSLSAGVADTQYF.

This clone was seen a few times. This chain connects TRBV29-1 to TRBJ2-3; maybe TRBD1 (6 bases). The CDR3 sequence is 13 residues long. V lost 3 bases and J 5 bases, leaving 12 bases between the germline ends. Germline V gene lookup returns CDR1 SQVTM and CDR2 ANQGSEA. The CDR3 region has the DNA TGCAGCGTTGATACAGGGCGTTTAGATACGCAGTATTTT. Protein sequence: CSVDTGRLDTQYF.

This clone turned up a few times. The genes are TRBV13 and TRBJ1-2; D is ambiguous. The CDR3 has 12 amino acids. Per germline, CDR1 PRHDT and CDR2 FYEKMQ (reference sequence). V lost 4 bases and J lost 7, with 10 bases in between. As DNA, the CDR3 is TGTGCCAGCAGCTGGCGTGGCGGTGGCTACACCTTC. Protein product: CASSWRGGGYTF.

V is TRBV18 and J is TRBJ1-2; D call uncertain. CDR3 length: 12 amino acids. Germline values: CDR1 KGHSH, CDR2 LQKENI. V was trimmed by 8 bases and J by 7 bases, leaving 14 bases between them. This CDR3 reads CASNAGDGGYTF. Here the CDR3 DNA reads TGTGCCAGCAACGCGGGAGATGGTGGCTACACCTTC.

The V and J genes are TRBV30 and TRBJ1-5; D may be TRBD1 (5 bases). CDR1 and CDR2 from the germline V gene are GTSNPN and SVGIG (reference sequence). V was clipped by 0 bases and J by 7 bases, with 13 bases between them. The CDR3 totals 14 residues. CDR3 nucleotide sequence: TGTGCCTGGAGTGTACCCAGGGCTAAGCAGCCCCAGCATTTT. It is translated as CAWSVPRAKQPQHF.

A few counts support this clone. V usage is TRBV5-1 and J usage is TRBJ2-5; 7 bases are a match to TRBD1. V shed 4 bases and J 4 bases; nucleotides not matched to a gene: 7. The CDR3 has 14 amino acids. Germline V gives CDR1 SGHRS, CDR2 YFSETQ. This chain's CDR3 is CASSRGTAAETQYF. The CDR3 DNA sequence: TGCGCCAGCAGCAGGGGGACAGCAGCAGAGACCCAGTACTTC.

CDR3 in DNA: TGTGCCAGCAGCTTAGCGTTGGGGGCGGCAAGCACAGATACGCAGTATTTT. Residues: CASSLALGAASTDTQYF. This rearrangement joins TRBV7-6 to TRBJ2-3; tentative D call: TRBD1 (6 bases). CDR1 and CDR2 (germline): SGHVS, FNYEAQ. The V and J ends lost 0 bases and 0 bases respectively, with 13 bases between them. This CDR3 is built from 17 residues.

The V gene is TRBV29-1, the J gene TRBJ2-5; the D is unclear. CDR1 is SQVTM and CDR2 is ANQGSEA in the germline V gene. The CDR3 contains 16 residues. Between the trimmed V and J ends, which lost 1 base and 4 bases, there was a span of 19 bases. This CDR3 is CSVEAGSGLTGETQYF. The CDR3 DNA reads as TGCAGCGTTGAAGCCGGCTCCGGGCTAACCGGAGAGACCCAGTACTTC. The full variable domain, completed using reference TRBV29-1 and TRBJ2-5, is SAVISQKPSRDICQRGTSLTIQCQVDSQVTMMFWYRQQPGQSLTLIATANQGSEATYESGFVIDKFPISRPNLTFSTLTVSNMSPEDSSIYLCSVEAGSGLTGETQYFGPGTRLLVL.